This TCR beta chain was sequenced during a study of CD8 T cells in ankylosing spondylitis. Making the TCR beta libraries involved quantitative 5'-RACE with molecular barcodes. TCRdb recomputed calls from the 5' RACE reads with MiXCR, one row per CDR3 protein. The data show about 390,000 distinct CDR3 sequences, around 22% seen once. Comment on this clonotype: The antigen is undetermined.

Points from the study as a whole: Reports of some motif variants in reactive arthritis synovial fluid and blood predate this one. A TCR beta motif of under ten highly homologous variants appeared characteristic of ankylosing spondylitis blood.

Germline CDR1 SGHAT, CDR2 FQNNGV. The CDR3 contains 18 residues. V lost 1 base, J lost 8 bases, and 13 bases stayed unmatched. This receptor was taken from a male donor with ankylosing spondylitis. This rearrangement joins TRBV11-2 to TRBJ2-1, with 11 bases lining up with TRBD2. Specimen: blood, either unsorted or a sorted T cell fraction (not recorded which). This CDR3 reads CASSLVAGGRIVRDEQFF. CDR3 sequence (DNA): TGTGCCAGCAGCTTAGTAGCGGGAGGGAGGATCGTTAGGGATGAGCAGTTCTTC.